The clone carrying this T cell receptor (beta chain) showed up just a few times. The ends were cut back, 3 bases at V and 3 bases at J, with 8 bases in the middle. The CDR3 is made up of 14 amino acids. The sample is drawn from a study of blood T cells in healthy people across ages. Using a J-beta primer mix together with a sample-barcoded 5' primer, a second PCR was run for roughly 7 to 11 cycles. Using its own MiXCR run on the 5' RACE reads, TCRdb lists one record per CDR3 protein. The top ten hold 3.6% of the sample, which has roughly 680,000 distinct CDR3 sequences, roughly 21% seen once. J is TRBJ2-2 and V is TRBV12-3 or TRBV12-4; D remains ambiguous. This receptor was identified in a man aged 70 or older in good health. Sequenced input: blood. The CDR3 sequence: CASSFNLYTGELFF. The CDR3, as DNA: TGTGCCAGCAGTTTCAACCTTTACACCGGGGAGCTGTTTTTT.